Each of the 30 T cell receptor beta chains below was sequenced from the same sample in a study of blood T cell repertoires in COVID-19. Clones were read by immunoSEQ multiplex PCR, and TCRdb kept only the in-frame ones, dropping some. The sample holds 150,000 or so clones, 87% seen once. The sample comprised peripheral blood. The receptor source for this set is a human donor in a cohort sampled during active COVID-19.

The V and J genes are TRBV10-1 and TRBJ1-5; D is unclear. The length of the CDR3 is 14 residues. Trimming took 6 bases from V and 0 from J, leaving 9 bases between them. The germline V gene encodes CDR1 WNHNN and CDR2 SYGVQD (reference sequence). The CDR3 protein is CASRSPYSNQPQHF. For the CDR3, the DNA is TGCGCCAGCAGAAGCCCGTATAGCAATCAGCCCCAGCATTTT.

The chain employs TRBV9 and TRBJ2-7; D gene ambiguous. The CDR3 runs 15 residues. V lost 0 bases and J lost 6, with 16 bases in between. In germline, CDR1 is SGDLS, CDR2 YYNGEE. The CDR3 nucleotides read TGTGCCAGCAGCGTAGTTGACGCTCACGACTCCGAGCAGTACTTC. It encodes CASSVVDAHDSEQYF. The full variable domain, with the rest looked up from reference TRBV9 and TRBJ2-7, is DSGVTQTPKHLITATGQRVTLRCSPRSGDLSVYWYQQSLDQGLQFLIQYYNGEERAKGNILERFSAQQFPDLHSELNLSSLELGDSALYFCASSVVDAHDSEQYFGPGTRLTVT.

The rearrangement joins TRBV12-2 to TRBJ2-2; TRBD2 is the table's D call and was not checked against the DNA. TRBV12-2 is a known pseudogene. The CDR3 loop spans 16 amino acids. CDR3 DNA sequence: TGTGCAAGTCACCAATTCCCTGCGCCGAACACCGGGGAGCTGTTTTTT. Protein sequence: CASHQFPAPNTGELFF.

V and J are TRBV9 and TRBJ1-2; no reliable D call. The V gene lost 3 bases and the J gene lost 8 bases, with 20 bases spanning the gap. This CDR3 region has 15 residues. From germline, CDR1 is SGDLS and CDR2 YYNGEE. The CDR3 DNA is TGTGCCAGCAGCGCGGGAGGGCAGGCCAGACGGGGCTACACCTTC. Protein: CASSAGGQARRGYTF. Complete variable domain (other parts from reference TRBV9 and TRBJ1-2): DSGVTQTPKHLITATGQRVTLRCSPRSGDLSVYWYQQSLDQGLQFLIQYYNGEERAKGNILERFSAQQFPDLHSELNLSSLELGDSALYFCASSAGGQARRGYTFGSGTRLTVV.

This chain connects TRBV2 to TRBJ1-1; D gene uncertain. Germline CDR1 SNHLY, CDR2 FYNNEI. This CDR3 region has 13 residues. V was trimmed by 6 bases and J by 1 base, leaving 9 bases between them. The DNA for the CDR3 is TGTGCCAGCAGGCCGCGGGGGAACACTGAAGCTTTCTTT. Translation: CASRPRGNTEAFF.

CDR3 protein: CASSLRGLGGYTF. DNA of the CDR3: TGTGCCAGCAGTTTGAGGGGGCTAGGTGGCTACACCTTC. This chain joins TRBV27 and TRBJ1-2, with 7 bases identical to TRBD1. Germline V gene data show CDR1 as MNHEY and CDR2 as SMNVEV (reference sequence). The CDR3 is made up of 13 amino acids. V trimming: 3 bases; J trimming: 7 bases; junction bases outside the gene matches: 5.

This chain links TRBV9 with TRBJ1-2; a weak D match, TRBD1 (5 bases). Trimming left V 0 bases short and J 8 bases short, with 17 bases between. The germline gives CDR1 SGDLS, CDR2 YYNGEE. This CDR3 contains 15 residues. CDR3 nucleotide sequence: TGTGCCAGCAGCGTAGAGGGGCAGGGCTTAGGAGGCTACACCTTC. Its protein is CASSVEGQGLGGYTF.

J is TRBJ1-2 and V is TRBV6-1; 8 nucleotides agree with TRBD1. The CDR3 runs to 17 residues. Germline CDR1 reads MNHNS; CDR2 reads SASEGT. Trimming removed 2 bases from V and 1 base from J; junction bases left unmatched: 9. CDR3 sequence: CASSERGWTGLNYGYTF. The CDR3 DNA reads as TGTGCCAGCAGTGAACGGGGCTGGACAGGGCTTAACTATGGCTACACCTTC.

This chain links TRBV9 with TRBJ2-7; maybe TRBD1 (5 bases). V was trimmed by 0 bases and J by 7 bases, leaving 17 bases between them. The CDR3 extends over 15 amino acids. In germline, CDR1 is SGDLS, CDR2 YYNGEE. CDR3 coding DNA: TGTGCCAGCAGCGTAGGGGCAGGGATGGTGGAGGAGCAGTACTTC. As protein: CASSVGAGMVEEQYF.

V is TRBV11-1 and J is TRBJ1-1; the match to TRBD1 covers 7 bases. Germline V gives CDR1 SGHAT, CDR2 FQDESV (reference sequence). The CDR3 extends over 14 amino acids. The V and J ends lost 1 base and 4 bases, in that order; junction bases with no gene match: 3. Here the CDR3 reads CASSLGYRGTEAFF. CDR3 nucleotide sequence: TGTGCCAGCAGCTTAGGCTACAGGGGCACTGAAGCTTTCTTT.

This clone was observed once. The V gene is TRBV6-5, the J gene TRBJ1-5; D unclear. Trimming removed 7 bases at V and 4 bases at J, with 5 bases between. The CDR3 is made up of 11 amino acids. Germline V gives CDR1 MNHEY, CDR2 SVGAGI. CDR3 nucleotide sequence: TGTGCCAGCACCTCTAATCAGCCCCAGCATTTT. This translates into CASTSNQPQHF.

The CDR3 sequence is CASSIAPGGEQFF. The DNA for the CDR3 is TGTGCCAGTAGTATCGCCCCGGGCGGGGAGCAGTTCTTC. The rearrangement joins TRBV19 to TRBJ2-1; a possible D gene is TRBD2 (5 bases). Germline V CDR1 and CDR2: LNHDA, SQIVND (reference sequence). Trimming stripped 3 bases from V and 10 bases from J, with 13 bases between. The CDR3 extends over 13 amino acids.

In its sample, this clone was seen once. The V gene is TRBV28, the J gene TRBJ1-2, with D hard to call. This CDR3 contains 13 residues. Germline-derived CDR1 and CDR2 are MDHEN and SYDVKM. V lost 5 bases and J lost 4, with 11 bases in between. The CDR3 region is CASSHPPGYGYTF. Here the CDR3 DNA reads TGTGCCAGCAGTCACCCACCAGGCTATGGCTACACCTTC.

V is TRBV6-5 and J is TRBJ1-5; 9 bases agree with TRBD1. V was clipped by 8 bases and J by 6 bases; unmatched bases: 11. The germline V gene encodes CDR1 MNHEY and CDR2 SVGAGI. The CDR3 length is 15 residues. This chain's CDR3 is CASSIAGTGTQPQHF. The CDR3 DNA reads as TGTGCCAGCTCAATCGCGGGGACAGGGACTCAGCCCCAGCATTTT.

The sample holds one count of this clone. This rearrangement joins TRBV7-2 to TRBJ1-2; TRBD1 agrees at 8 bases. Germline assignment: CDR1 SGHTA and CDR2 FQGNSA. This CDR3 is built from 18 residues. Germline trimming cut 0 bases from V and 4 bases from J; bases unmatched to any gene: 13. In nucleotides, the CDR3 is TGTGCCAGCAGCTTAGCCCTACCTGGCAACAGGGGGGGCTATGGCTACACCTTC. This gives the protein CASSLALPGNRGGYGYTF.

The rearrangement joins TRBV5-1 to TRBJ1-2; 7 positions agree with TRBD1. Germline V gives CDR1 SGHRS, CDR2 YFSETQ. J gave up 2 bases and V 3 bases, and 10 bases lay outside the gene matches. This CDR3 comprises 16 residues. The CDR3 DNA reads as TGCGCCAGCAGCTGGGATAGTCAGGACAGGAACTATGGCTACACCTTC. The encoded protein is CASSWDSQDRNYGYTF.

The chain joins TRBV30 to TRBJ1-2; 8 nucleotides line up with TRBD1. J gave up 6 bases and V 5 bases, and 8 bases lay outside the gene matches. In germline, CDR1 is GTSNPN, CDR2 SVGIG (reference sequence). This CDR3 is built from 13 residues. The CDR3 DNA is TGTGCCTGGGACACAGGGGGTGTTCATGGCTACACCTTC. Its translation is CAWDTGGVHGYTF.

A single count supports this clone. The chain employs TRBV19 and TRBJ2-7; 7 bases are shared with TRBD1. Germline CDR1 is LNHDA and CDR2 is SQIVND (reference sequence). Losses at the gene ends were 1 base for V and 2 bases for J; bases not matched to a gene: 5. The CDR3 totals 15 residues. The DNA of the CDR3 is TGTGCCAGTAGTATAGTATGGGACAGAGCCTACGAGCAGTACTTC. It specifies CASSIVWDRAYEQYF.

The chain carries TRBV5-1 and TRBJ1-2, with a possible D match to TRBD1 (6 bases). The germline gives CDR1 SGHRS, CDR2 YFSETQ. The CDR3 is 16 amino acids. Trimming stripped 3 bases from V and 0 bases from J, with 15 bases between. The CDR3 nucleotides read TGCGCCAGCAGCTCAGGGGAATCAGGGTCTAACTATGGCTACACCTTC. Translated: CASSSGESGSNYGYTF.

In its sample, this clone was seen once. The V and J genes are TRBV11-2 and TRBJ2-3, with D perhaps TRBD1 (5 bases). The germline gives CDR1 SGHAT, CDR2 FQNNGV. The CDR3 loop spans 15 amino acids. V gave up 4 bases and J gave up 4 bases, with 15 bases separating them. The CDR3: CASSWGRGMADTQYF. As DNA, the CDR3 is TGTGCCAGCAGCTGGGGAAGGGGAATGGCAGATACGCAGTATTTT.

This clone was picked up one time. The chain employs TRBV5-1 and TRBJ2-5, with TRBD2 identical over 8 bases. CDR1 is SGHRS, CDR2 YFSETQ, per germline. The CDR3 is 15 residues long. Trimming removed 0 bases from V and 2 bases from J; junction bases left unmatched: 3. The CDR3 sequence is CASSLESSGQETQYF. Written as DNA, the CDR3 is TGCGCCAGCAGCTTGGAGTCTAGCGGGCAAGAGACCCAGTACTTC.

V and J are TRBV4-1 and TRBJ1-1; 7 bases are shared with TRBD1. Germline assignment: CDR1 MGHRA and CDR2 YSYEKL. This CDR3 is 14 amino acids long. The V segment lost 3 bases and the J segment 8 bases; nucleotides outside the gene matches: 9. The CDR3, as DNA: TGCGCCAGCAGCCACACCGGGACAGCTGCCGAAGCTTTCTTT. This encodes CASSHTGTAAEAFF.

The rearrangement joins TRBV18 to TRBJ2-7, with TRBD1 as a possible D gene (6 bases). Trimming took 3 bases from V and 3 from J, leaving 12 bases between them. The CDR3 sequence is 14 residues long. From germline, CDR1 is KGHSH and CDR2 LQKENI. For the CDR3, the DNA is TGTGCCAGCTCACCGGGGATAGGGGGCTACGAGCAGTACTTC. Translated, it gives CASSPGIGGYEQYF. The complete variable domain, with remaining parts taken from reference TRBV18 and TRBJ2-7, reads NAGVMQNPRHLVRRRGQEARLRCSPMKGHSHVYWYRQLPEEGLKFMVYLQKENIIDESGMPKERFSAEFPKEGPSILRIQQVVRGDSAAYFCASSPGIGGYEQYFGPGTRLTVT.

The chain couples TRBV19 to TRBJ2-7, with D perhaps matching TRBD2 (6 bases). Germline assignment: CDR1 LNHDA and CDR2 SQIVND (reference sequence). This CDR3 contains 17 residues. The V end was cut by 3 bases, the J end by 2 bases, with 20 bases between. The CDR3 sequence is CASSIRYGGNEAYEQYF. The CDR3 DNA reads TGTGCCAGTAGTATTAGATATGGGGGGAATGAGGCCTACGAGCAGTACTTC.

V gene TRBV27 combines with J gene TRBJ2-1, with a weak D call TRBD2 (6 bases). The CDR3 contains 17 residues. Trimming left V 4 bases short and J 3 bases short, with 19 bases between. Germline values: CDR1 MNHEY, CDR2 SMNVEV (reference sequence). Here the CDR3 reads CASSSPELRGNYNEQFF. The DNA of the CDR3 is TGTGCCAGCAGTTCCCCCGAGTTGCGGGGAAACTACAATGAGCAGTTCTTC.

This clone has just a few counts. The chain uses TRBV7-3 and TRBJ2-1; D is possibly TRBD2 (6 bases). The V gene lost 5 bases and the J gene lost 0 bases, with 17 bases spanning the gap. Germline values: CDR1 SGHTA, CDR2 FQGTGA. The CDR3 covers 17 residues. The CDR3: CASSHGGAPSSYNEQFF. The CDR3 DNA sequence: TGTGCCAGCAGCCACGGCGGGGCCCCGAGCTCCTACAATGAGCAGTTCTTC.

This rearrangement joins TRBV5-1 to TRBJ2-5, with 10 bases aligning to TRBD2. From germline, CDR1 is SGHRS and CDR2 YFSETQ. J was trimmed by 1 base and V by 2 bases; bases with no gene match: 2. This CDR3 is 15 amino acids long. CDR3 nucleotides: TGCGCCAGCAGCTTCGGACTAGCGGTCCAAGAGACCCAGTACTTC. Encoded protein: CASSFGLAVQETQYF.

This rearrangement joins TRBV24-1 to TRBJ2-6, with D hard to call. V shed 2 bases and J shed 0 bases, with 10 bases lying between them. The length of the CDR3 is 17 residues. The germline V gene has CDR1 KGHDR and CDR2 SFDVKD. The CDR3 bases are TGTGCCACCAGTGATTATTCCCCACTCTCTGGGGCCAACGTCCTGACTTTC. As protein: CATSDYSPLSGANVLTF.

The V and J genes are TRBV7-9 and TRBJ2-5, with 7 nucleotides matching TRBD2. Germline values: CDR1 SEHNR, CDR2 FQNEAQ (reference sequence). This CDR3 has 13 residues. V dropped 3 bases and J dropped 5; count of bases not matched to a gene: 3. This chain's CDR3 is CASSFAGRETQYF. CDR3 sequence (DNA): TGTGCCAGCAGCTTTGCCGGGAGGGAGACCCAGTACTTC.

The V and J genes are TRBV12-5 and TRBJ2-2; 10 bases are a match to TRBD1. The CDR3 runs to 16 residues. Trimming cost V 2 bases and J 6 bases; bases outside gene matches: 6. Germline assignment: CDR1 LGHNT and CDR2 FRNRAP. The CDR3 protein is CASGLSGQGGAGELFF. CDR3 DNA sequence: TGTGCTAGTGGTTTGAGCGGACAGGGGGGAGCCGGGGAGCTGTTTTTT.